The present TCR beta chain was sequenced within a study of technical replicates of blood from several donors. Sequencing was performed with immunoSEQ multiplex PCR; in TCRdb, only in-frame clones are kept and a portion is missing. This table has 60,000 to 85,000 clones, 90% to 95% appearing once. Germline V CDR1 and CDR2: SGDLS, YYNGEE. The CDR3 covers 15 residues. After removal of 5 bases from V and 2 bases from J, the junction contained 7 bases not matched to a gene. Source material: T cells isolated from PBMCs. This clonotype was sampled from a human donor in good health. The chain joins TRBV9 to TRBJ2-3, with 8 nucleotides matching TRBD1. The DNA for the CDR3 is TGTGCCAGCAGAACAGGGGGAGGTGACACAGATACGCAGTATTTT. This codes for CASRTGGGDTDTQYF.